A single count supports the clone carrying this TCR beta chain. Here immunoSEQ multiplex PCR was the method, and the copy in TCRdb shows in-frame clones only, minus some. The table records around 60,000 clones, 95% to 97% of them present only once. This sample stems from a study of cytomegalovirus exposure and HLA in healthy donors. Germline values: CDR1 DFQATT, CDR2 SNEGSKA (reference sequence). With 6 bases removed from V and 9 bases from J, the gap between germline ends came to 9 bases. The CDR3 totals 10 residues. V is TRBV20-1 and J is TRBJ2-1; D gene ambiguous. The sequenced material came from PBMCs. The TCR was taken from a young woman in good health and CMV-seronegative. The CDR3 spells CSARVVEQFF. DNA of the CDR3: TGCAGTGCGCGAGTAGTTGAGCAGTTCTTC.